The 7 T cell receptor beta chains below come from one sample, sequenced in a study of T-cell reconstitution after alpha-beta-depleted transplantation in children. Library preparation (for TCRbeta) was performed with unique molecular identifiers. In TCRdb, the PCR reads were re-called with MiXCR into one record per CDR3 protein. Here the sample spans about 290,000 distinct CDR3 sequences, 6% to 10% being singletons. Findings and limits, study-wide: Newly generated T cells supplied most T-cell counts and diversity one year post-transplant.

Antigens for these TCRs are unknown. The material was peripheral blood, obtained 360 days after TCRalphabeta/CD19-depleted stem cell transplant. Receptors originate from a female patient between 2 and 15 years old who had a stem cell transplant for Fanconi anemia, so the T cells may come from the graft donor.

On this clonotype itself: This clone may be a read error of a much larger clone one base away. V is TRBV20-1 and J is TRBJ1-5; D perhaps matches TRBD1 (6 bases). The germline gives CDR1 DFQATT, CDR2 SNEGSKA (reference sequence). The CDR3 is made up of 13 amino acids. Trimming pared 5 bases from V and 5 bases from J, leaving 13 bases between. The CDR3 bases are TGCAGTGCTGGCTCAGGGGTTCATCAGCCCCAGCATTTT. It translates to CSAGSGVHQPQHF.

This clonotype was seen ten or more times. The chain joins TRBV6-2 or TRBV6-3 to TRBJ2-1, with unresolved D. Trimming stripped 0 bases from V and 8 bases from J, with 5 bases between. This CDR3 region has 12 residues. Germline assignment: CDR1 MNHEY and CDR2 SVGEGT. As DNA, the CDR3 is TGTGCCAGCAGTTACTCCGTCGATGAGCAGTTCTTC. Translation: CASSYSVDEQFF.

A few counts support this clonotype. The CDR3, as DNA: TGTGCCAGCTCACCACCGGGATCTAGCACAGATACGCAGTATTTT. Encoded protein: CASSPPGSSTDTQYF. This rearrangement joins TRBV18 to TRBJ2-3, with D unresolved. Germline assignment: CDR1 KGHSH and CDR2 LQKENI. The CDR3 totals 15 residues. Trimming removed 0 bases from V and 0 bases from J, with 7 bases in between.

There are many counts of this clonotype. The chain couples TRBV20-1 to TRBJ1-1; TRBD1 agrees at 7 bases. J lost 6 bases, V lost 6 bases, and 7 bases had no gene match. This CDR3 contains 12 residues. Germline-derived CDR1 and CDR2 are DFQATT and SNEGSKA (reference sequence). CDR3 bases: TGCAGTGCCTCCCGACAGGGCCCTGAAGCTTTCTTT. This sequence encodes CSASRQGPEAFF.

This clonotype was picked up many times. The V and J genes are TRBV5-1 and TRBJ2-1, with a tentative D call TRBD2 (5 bases). V was cut by 0 bases and J by 4 bases, with 14 bases left in between. There are 16 residues in the CDR3. Looked up from germline, CDR1 is SGHRS and CDR2 is YFSETQ. CDR3 amino acids: CASSLGEGQPYNEQFF. Written as DNA, the CDR3 is TGCGCCAGCAGCTTGGGAGAGGGTCAACCTTACAATGAGCAGTTCTTC.

In its sample, this clonotype was seen a few times. The J gene is TRBJ2-5, the V gene TRBV4-1, with 9 bases aligning to TRBD2. V dropped 10 bases and J dropped 2; count of bases not matched to a gene: 8. Germline loops: CDR1 MGHRA, CDR2 YSYEKL. The CDR3 is made up of 14 amino acids. DNA of the CDR3: TGCGCCACCAGGACTAGCGTGTTTCAAGAGACCCAGTACTTC. Its protein is CATRTSVFQETQYF.

This clonotype showed up many times. The V call is TRBV9, the J call TRBJ1-6, with 9 bases matching TRBD1. Losses at the gene ends were 0 bases for V and 8 bases for J; bases not matched to a gene: 3. The CDR3 runs to 15 residues. CDR1 is SGDLS and CDR2 is YYNGEE in the germline V gene. The CDR3 nucleotides read TGTGCCAGCAGCGTAGGGGGACAGGGTTATTCACCCCTCCACTTT. Protein: CASSVGGQGYSPLHF.